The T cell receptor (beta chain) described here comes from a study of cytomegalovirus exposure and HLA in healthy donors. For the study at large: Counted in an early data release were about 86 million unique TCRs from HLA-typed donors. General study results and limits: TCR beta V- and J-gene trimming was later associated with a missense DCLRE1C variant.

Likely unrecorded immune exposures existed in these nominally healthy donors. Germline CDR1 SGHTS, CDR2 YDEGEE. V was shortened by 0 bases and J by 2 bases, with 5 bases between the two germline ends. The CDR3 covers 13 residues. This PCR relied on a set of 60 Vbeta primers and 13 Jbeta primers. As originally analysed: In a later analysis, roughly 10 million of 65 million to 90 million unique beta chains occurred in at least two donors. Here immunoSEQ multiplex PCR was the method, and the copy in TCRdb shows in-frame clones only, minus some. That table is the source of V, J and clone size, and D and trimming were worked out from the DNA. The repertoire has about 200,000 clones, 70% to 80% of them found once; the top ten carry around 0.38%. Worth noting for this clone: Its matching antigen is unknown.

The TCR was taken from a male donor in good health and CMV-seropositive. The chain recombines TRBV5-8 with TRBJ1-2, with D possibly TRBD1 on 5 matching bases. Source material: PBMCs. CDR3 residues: CASSLAGNYGYTF. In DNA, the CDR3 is TGTGCCAGCAGCTTGGCAGGGAACTATGGCTACACCTTC.